This TCR beta chain was sequenced in a study of shared clonotypes between healthy human individuals. This clone was counted once. Its ends do not fully match the called genes, so a read error is possible. Naive CD8 isolation took CD45RO-negative cells positively selected for CCR7 and excluded terminally differentiated effector memory CD45RA+ cells. Only in-frame clones appear in the TCRdb table, and some are missing; sequencing was by immunoSEQ multiplex PCR. The sample includes about 2.1 million clones, just over 90% of them seen just once. The source material was naive CD8+ T cells from PBMCs. The sequence derives from a man younger than 30 in good health. Some clones in this sample may be carry-over from other donors' samples.

The CDR3 loop reads CSAEEGTGAF. The CDR3 nucleotides read TGCAGTGCTGAGGAGGGAACAGGGGCCTTC. The V and J genes are TRBV20-1 and TRBJ2-7, with a possible D match to TRBD1 (7 bases). CDR3 length: 10 amino acids. Looked up from germline, CDR1 is DFQATT and CDR2 is SNEGSKA (reference sequence).